Each of the 9 T cell receptor beta chains below was sequenced from the same sample in a study of Graves' ophthalmopathy and Graves' hyperthyroidism (dated by TCRdb to about 2018). Sequenced using an Illumina HiSeq 2000. For repertoire sequencing, the TCR beta CDR3 regions were amplified from RNA transcripts. The first round of RT-PCR was done with HTBI primers and the Qiagen OneStep RT-PCR kit, and was followed by a second round of multiplex PCR, then size selection and purification. TCRdb reprocessing: public reads trimmed at Q25 with fastp, clones called with MiXCR, in-frame beta chains kept. Duplicate CDR3 protein sequences are folded into a single record with the most common DNA and genes. This sample holds some 1.1 million distinct CDR3 sequences; 35% to 45% were observed only once. Jointly, the top ten make up roughly 10% of the sample. Source material: peripheral blood or thyroid tissue (not recorded which). The source of these receptors is an adult man with Graves' hyperthyroidism.

The J gene is TRBJ2-2, the V gene TRBV7-7; no reliable D call. Trimming removed 2 bases from V and 8 bases from J, with 12 bases in between. The CDR3 spans 14 residues. The V gene's germline CDR1 is SSHAT and CDR2 FNYEAQ (reference sequence). The CDR3 nucleotides read TGTGCCAGCAGCTTACCGACTGGCGCTGGGGAGCTGTTTTTT. Encoded protein: CASSLPTGAGELFF.

The chain joins TRBV7-2 to TRBJ2-5; the match to TRBD2 covers 10 bases. This CDR3 has 18 residues. Per germline, CDR1 SGHTA and CDR2 FQGNSA. V lost 4 bases and J lost 5; bases outside the gene matches: 16. Here the CDR3 reads CASSSSSGGTGHTETQYF. In DNA, the CDR3 is TGTGCCAGCAGCTCGTCTAGCGGGGGTACGGGACATACGGAGACCCAGTACTTC.

The chain employs TRBV10-2 and TRBJ2-7; 9 positions agree with TRBD2. The CDR3 consists of 15 residues. The trim removed 9 bases at V and 6 bases at J, leaving 15 bases unmatched. Germline V gene lookup returns CDR1 WSHSY and CDR2 SAAADI. In nucleotides, the CDR3 is TGCGCCAGTCGGACTAGCGTTGAATCTCCCGGCGAGCAGTACTTC. This encodes CASRTSVESPGEQYF.

This clonotype appeared many times. V usage is TRBV5-1 and J usage is TRBJ1-1; D is ambiguous. The V and J ends lost 0 bases and 1 base respectively, with 7 bases between them. Germline CDR1 reads SGHRS; CDR2 reads YFSETQ. The CDR3 extends over 14 amino acids. This CDR3 is CASSLVEANTEAFF. The CDR3 nucleotides read TGCGCCAGCAGCTTGGTAGAGGCGAACACTGAAGCTTTCTTT.

This clonotype was counted a single time. The V gene is TRBV11-3, the J gene TRBJ2-2; 7 nucleotides align to TRBD1. The CDR3 is 17 residues long. V lost 5 bases to trimming and J lost 3 bases; unmatched junction nucleotides: 12. Per the germline V gene, CDR1 is SGHNT and CDR2 is YENEEA. CDR3 DNA: TGTGCCAGCAGCCGCATTGGACAGGAAGGGGACACCGGGGAGCTGTTTTTT. Encoded protein: CASSRIGQEGDTGELFF.

The chain combines TRBV5-6 with TRBJ2-7, with D possibly being TRBD1 or TRBD2 (5 bases each). V lost 0 bases, J lost 7 bases, and 17 bases lay in between. CDR3 length: 15 residues. Germline values: CDR1 SGHDT, CDR2 YYEEEE. CDR3 in amino acids: CASSLGGPAYGEQYF. The CDR3 coding sequence is TGTGCCAGCAGCTTGGGGGGACCAGCGTACGGGGAGCAGTACTTC.

V is TRBV15 and J is TRBJ1-2; D remains ambiguous. CDR3 length: 13 amino acids. Germline lookup yields CDR1 LNHNV and CDR2 YYDKDF (reference sequence). V lost 5 bases and J 4 bases, leaving 11 bases between the germline ends. CDR3 protein: CATSDEGGYGYTF. CDR3 DNA: TGTGCCACCAGCGACGAGGGTGGCTATGGCTACACCTTC.

The chain combines TRBV19 with TRBJ1-4, with D unclear. The V and J ends lost 3 bases and 8 bases respectively, with 7 bases between them. This CDR3 is built from 12 residues. Germline V gene lookup returns CDR1 LNHDA and CDR2 SQIVND (reference sequence). The CDR3 DNA reads TGTGCCAGTAGTATCAGCAAGGAAAAACTGTTTTTT. It yields the protein CASSISKEKLFF.

Comment on this clonotype: One end of the junction is discordant with germline, which a read error may explain. J is TRBJ1-1 and V is TRBV28, with D hard to call. This CDR3 comprises 14 residues. CDR1 is MDHEN, CDR2 SYDVKM, per germline. In DNA, the CDR3 is TGTGCCAGCAGTAGCGCGGCCGGGCAAACTGAAGTTTTCTTT. Amino acid sequence: CASSSAAGQTEVFF.